The clone carrying this TCR beta chain was observed a few times. Time point reported: sample taken at primary tumor resection. Extraction of whole RNA from tumor, nontumor lung or frozen PBMC preceded unsorted sequencing. The CDR3 is 14 amino acids. The V gene's germline CDR1 is GTSNPN and CDR2 SVGIG (reference sequence). V was trimmed by 3 bases and J by 5 bases, leaving 16 bases between them. TCRdb analysed the 5' RACE reads with MiXCR anew, one entry per CDR3 protein. The sample consists of tens of thousands of distinct CDR3 sequences, roughly 12% of them appearing once. The data derive from a study of spatial heterogeneity in lung cancer.

The source of this sequence is a male donor with early-stage non-small cell lung cancer. This chain uses TRBV30 with TRBJ2-5; D may be TRBD1 (5 bases). The sample here was PBMCs, taken at surgery. The CDR3 loop is CAWRRVGLRETQYF. The DNA of the CDR3 is TGTGCCTGGAGGAGAGTGGGGCTGCGGGAGACCCAGTACTTC. The variable domain in full, completed from reference TRBV30 and TRBJ2-5, reads SQTIHQWPATLVQPVGSPLSLECTVEGTSNPNLYWYRQAAGRGLQLLFYSVGIGQISSEVPQNLSASRPQDRQFILSSKKLLLSDSGFYLCAWRRVGLRETQYFGPGTRLLVL.